This T cell receptor beta chain was identified in a study of early T cells in non-severe SARS-CoV-2 infection. Study-wide context: Sequencing input comprised bulk RNA from unsorted whole blood; chain pairing was not available. Whole-study results and caveats: VDJdb-based annotation leaned toward anti-spike CD8 responses and missed private and CD4 specificities.

The germline CDR1 and CDR2 sequences are SGHVS and FNYEAQ. Trimming removed 3 bases from V and 2 bases from J, with 22 bases in between. This CDR3 has 18 amino acids. Unique molecular identifier tags were affixed to discrete cDNA molecules. TCRdb processed the 5' RACE reads anew with MiXCR; each CDR3 protein has one entry. This table has 25,000 to 30,000 distinct CDR3 sequences, about 5% appearing once. A few counts support this clonotype. What it binds is not known. Source material: whole blood. The rearrangement joins TRBV7-6 to TRBJ1-1; D remains unclear. This TCR was sampled from an adult who was a healthcare worker with PCR-confirmed SARS-CoV-2 infection or an uninfected control (not recorded which). The CDR3 spells CASSLTPLGSEGNTEAFF. CDR3 nucleotides: TGTGCCAGCAGCTTGACCCCCTTAGGCTCAGAGGGTAACACTGAAGCTTTCTTT.